This entry lists 3 T cell receptor beta chains sequenced from one sample in a study of identical twins. In TCRdb, the 5' RACE reads were re-called with MiXCR into one record per CDR3 protein. The sample consists of 1.5 million to 2 million distinct CDR3 sequences, around a third of them appearing once. The sequenced sample consisted of cord blood. The receptors stem from a newborn girl in good health.

The CDR3 DNA reads as TGCAGCGTTACTTTACAGGGACAAGAGACCCAGTACTTC. Its translation: CSVTLQGQETQYF. The gene calls are TRBV29-1 and TRBJ2-5; tentatively, D is TRBD1 (6 bases). The CDR3 has 13 amino acids. The ends were cut back, 5 bases at V and 2 bases at J, with 12 bases in the middle. Looked up from germline, CDR1 is SQVTM and CDR2 is ANQGSEA. The complete variable domain, with remaining parts taken from reference TRBV29-1 and TRBJ2-5, reads SAVISQKPSRDICQRGTSLTIQCQVDSQVTMMFWYRQQPGQSLTLIATANQGSEATYESGFVIDKFPISRPNLTFSTLTVSNMSPEDSSIYLCSVTLQGQETQYFGPGTRLLVL.

This clonotype was seen a few times. The J gene is TRBJ2-5, the V gene TRBV29-1, with D tentatively TRBD2 (6 bases). V lost 8 bases to trimming and J lost 2 bases, with 15 bases between them. CDR3 length: 13 amino acids. Germline-derived CDR1 and CDR2 are SQVTM and ANQGSEA. The CDR3 loop is CSCRRDPQETQYF. The CDR3 nucleotides read TGCAGCTGTCGGCGGGACCCGCAAGAGACCCAGTACTTC. Together with reference TRBV29-1 and TRBJ2-5, the CDR3 gives the full variable domain: SAVISQKPSRDICQRGTSLTIQCQVDSQVTMMFWYRQQPGQSLTLIATANQGSEATYESGFVIDKFPISRPNLTFSTLTVSNMSPEDSSIYLCSCRRDPQETQYFGPGTRLLVL.

V usage is TRBV5-1 and J usage is TRBJ2-7; 9 positions agree with TRBD1. The CDR3 has 17 residues. The V gene end was trimmed by 0 bases and the J gene end by 8 bases; junction bases not matched to a gene: 15. Germline lookup yields CDR1 SGHRS and CDR2 YFSETQ. CDR3 region: CASSLETGGSVWGKQYF. The CDR3 DNA is TGCGCCAGCAGCTTGGAGACAGGGGGAAGTGTCTGGGGAAAGCAGTACTTC.